This T cell receptor (beta chain) derives from a study of blood T cells in healthy people across ages. Across the whole study: Using template switching, researchers captured about one barcoded beta molecule for each two T cells.

This clonotype was seen more than once but under ten times. In each sample, at least 7 million PBMCs were isolated. A second PCR, run for about 7 to 11 cycles, used a sample-barcoded 5' primer plus a J-beta primer mix. With 12 random nucleotides, a template-switch adaptor tagged each individual cDNA molecule. TCRdb ran MiXCR on the 5' RACE reads and lists one entry per CDR3 protein. This table has hundreds of thousands of distinct CDR3 sequences, around 24% appearing once. V lost 4 bases, J lost 5 bases, and 5 bases lay in between. Germline V gene lookup returns CDR1 DFQATT and CDR2 SNEGSKA (reference sequence). The CDR3 totals 11 residues. The same sample was also studied in work on T cells of mothers and their children. That report notes: A slight, non-significant increase in overlap was found for related mother-child pairs relative to unrelated pairs.

The receptor comes from a boy aged 5 to 17 in good health. Sequenced sample: blood. V and J are TRBV20-1 and TRBJ1-4, with D uncertain. The chain's CDR3 is CSATRNEKLFF. The CDR3 coding sequence is TGCAGTGCTACCCGGAATGAAAAACTGTTTTTT.